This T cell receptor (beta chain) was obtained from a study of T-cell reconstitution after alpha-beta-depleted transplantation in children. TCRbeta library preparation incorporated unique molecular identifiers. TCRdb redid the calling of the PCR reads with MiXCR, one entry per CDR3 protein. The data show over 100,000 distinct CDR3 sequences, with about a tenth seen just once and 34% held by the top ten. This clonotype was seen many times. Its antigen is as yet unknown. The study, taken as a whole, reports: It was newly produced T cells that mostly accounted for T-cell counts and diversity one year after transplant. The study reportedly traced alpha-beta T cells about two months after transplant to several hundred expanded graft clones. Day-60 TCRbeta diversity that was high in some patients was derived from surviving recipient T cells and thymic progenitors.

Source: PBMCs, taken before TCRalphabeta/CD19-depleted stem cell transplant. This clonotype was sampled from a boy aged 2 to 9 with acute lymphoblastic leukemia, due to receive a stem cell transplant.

For the CDR3, the DNA is TGCAGCGTTGTGTGGAAGGGGATGGCCTACGAGCAGTACTTC. This gives the protein CSVVWKGMAYEQYF. The gene calls are TRBV29-1 and TRBJ2-7, with D possibly matching TRBD1 (5 bases). Germline V CDR1 and CDR2: SQVTM, ANQGSEA. The CDR3 contains 14 residues. V was shortened by 4 bases and J by 2 bases, with 15 bases between the two germline ends.